This T cell receptor (beta chain) was captured in a study of T cells in Graves' hyperthyroidism and ophthalmopathy. RNA transcripts served as the template for amplifying TCR beta CDR3 regions. Initially, a first-round RT-PCR of the TCR CDR3 employed the HTBI primer set. Each CDR3 protein gets one entry after TCRdb re-called the multiplex PCR reads with MiXCR. The sample shows a few hundred thousand distinct CDR3 sequences, 35% to 55% of them seen only once. Diagnoses used clinical symptoms, serum thyroxine and TRAb, thyroid ultrasound and orbital computed tomography. This CDR3 has 14 amino acids. Germline CDR1 and CDR2: LGHNA and YNFKEQ. V trimming: 1 base; J trimming: 7 bases; junction bases outside the gene matches: 6. This clonotype was seen many times. Its target is not known. Study-wide results and limits: A 13 V-J signature model discriminated ophthalmopathy versus stable hyperthyroidism. Most thyroid clonotypes expanded above 0.001 appeared in blood too.

The sequencing input was peripheral blood or thyroid tissue (not recorded which). The clonotype was recovered from an adult woman with Graves' disease, either hyperthyroidism or ophthalmopathy (not recorded which). V usage is TRBV4-2 and J usage is TRBJ2-7, with 8 bases identical to TRBD2. This CDR3 is CASSQASGSGEQYF. CDR3 DNA sequence: TGTGCCAGCAGCCAAGCGAGCGGGAGTGGGGAGCAGTACTTC.